This TCR beta chain emerged from a study of tumor and adjacent non-tumor tissue in lung cancer. About the study: Aged about 31 to 80 years, patients included nine to ten men and a few women with stage I to III disease.

The library came from three nested PCR rounds adapted from ARM-PCR protocols. MiXCR, run by TCRdb on the multiplex PCR reads, gives a single entry per CDR3 protein. The sample carries approximately 90,000 distinct CDR3 sequences, around three quarters recorded once. Trimming stripped 5 bases from V and 5 bases from J, with 12 bases between. The germline CDR1 and CDR2 sequences are KGHDR and SFDVKD. The CDR3 extends over 14 amino acids. Concerning this clonotype itself: A much larger clone lies a single base off, so this may be a read error.

This sample's RNA came from whole unsorted tissue. Distant lung tissue was collected more than 3 cm away from the tumor edge. V usage is TRBV24-1 and J usage is TRBJ1-5; D ambiguous. Sequencing was done on a sample of distant non-tumor lung tissue. This TCR was sampled from a woman aged 50 to 65 with non-small cell lung cancer. The CDR3: CATSGLGRDQPQHF. CDR3 coding DNA: TGTGCCACCAGTGGACTCGGAAGGGATCAGCCCCAGCATTTT.